These 13 T cell receptor beta chains came from one sample sequenced in a study of CD8 T cells in ankylosing spondylitis (dated by TCRdb to 2016 to 2017). Preparation of the library involved 5' RACE. The sequencing machine was an Illumina HiSeq 2500. TCRdb handled the public reads itself, with Q25 trimming in fastp and clone calling in MiXCR, and kept productive beta chains. Every CDR3 protein is listed once, alongside the most common genes and DNA of its rows. This sample comprises 250,000 to 300,000 distinct CDR3 sequences, 20% of them detected only once. The ten largest clones take up around 8% of the sample. The sequencing sample was made of blood, either unsorted or a sorted T cell fraction (not recorded which). The receptors were sampled from a male donor with ankylosing spondylitis or in good health (not recorded which).

This clonotype was seen only a few times. V gene TRBV20-1 combines with J gene TRBJ2-5; D remains unclear. The germline V gene encodes CDR1 DFQATT and CDR2 SNEGSKA (reference sequence). Trimming took off 5 bases at V and 0 bases at J, with 10 bases between the two ends. CDR3 length: 13 residues. CDR3 DNA: TGCAGTGCTGAAACCTGGTACCAAGAGACCCAGTACTTC. Translating it yields CSAETWYQETQYF.

This clonotype showed up just a few times. V and J are TRBV5-1 and TRBJ2-1; 7 bases are a match to TRBD2. CDR3 length: 15 residues. Germline V gene lookup returns CDR1 SGHRS and CDR2 YFSETQ. The junction had 5 bases not matched to a gene; V was cut back by 4 bases and J by 1 base. In nucleotides, the CDR3 is TGCGCCAGCAGCCTGATGGGACTATCCTACAATGAGCAGTTCTTC. Its protein is CASSLMGLSYNEQFF.

This clonotype has only a few counts. The CDR3 loop reads CASSEGGDEQFF. DNA for the CDR3: TGCGCCAGCAGCGAAGGCGGGGATGAGCAGTTCTTC. The J gene is TRBJ2-1, the V gene TRBV5-1, with D perhaps TRBD2 (6 bases). Germline loops: CDR1 SGHRS, CDR2 YFSETQ. The length of the CDR3 is 12 residues. The ends were cut back, 4 bases at V and 8 bases at J, with 10 bases in the middle.

The rearrangement joins TRBV20-1 to TRBJ1-5, with D perhaps TRBD1 (5 bases). The length of the CDR3 is 15 residues. V lost 0 bases to trimming and J lost 1 base, with 10 bases between them. Per germline, CDR1 DFQATT and CDR2 SNEGSKA (reference sequence). The CDR3 loop reads CSARDLRDSNQPQHF. The CDR3 bases are TGCAGTGCTAGAGATCTCAGGGACAGCAATCAGCCCCAGCATTTT.

V is TRBV20-1 and J is TRBJ2-5; 7 bases line up with TRBD2. The CDR3 totals 16 residues. Trimming cost V 0 bases and J 5 bases; bases outside gene matches: 12. Germline V gives CDR1 DFQATT, CDR2 SNEGSKA (reference sequence). The CDR3 bases are TGCAGTGCTAGAGATCTGATGCGGGAGATCGTGGAGACCCAGTACTTC. This encodes CSARDLMREIVETQYF.

This clonotype has a handful of counts. The rearrangement uses TRBV15 and TRBJ2-1; 14 nucleotides agree with TRBD2. CDR1 LNHNV and CDR2 YYDKDF come from the germline V gene (reference sequence). V gave up 5 bases and J gave up 3 bases; unmatched junction bases: 12. The CDR3 consists of 19 residues. The CDR3 loop reads CATSRKGLAGEGGYNEQFF. CDR3 nucleotide sequence: TGTGCCACCAGCCGAAAGGGACTAGCGGGAGAGGGGGGCTACAATGAGCAGTTCTTC.

Worth noting for this clonotype: Germline is not matched at one junction end, which may reflect a read error. V and J are TRBV7-7 and TRBJ1-1, with D possibly being TRBD1 (5 bases). The CDR3 length is 14 residues. CDR1 is SSHAT, CDR2 FNYEAQ, per germline (reference sequence). The CDR3 DNA is TGTGCTAGCAGCCCTGCGGGGACGAACACTGAAGCTTTCTTT. Encoded protein: CASSPAGTNTEAFF.

The chain carries TRBV5-6 and TRBJ2-7; 7 bases are shared with TRBD1. The CDR3 is 14 amino acids. J gave up 2 bases and V 4 bases, and 6 bases lay outside the gene matches. Germline CDR1 SGHDT, CDR2 YYEEEE. For the CDR3, the DNA is TGTGCCAGCAGCCACTGGGACAGACCCTACGAGCAGTACGTC. This codes for CASSHWDRPYEQYV.

The sample holds many counts of this clonotype. This rearrangement joins TRBV20-1 to TRBJ2-3; D is uncertain. CDR1 is DFQATT and CDR2 is SNEGSKA in the germline V gene (reference sequence). The CDR3 runs 12 residues. The germline V and J ends were trimmed by 3 bases and 6 bases, with 10 bases remaining between them. The CDR3 protein is CSASKEWDTQYF. Here the CDR3 DNA reads TGCAGTGCTAGTAAGGAGTGGGATACGCAGTATTTT.

This clonotype was seen more than once but under ten times. V is TRBV7-7 and J is TRBJ2-7; 13 nucleotides agree with TRBD2. The CDR3 contains 15 residues. V lost 5 bases, J lost 5 bases, and 6 bases stayed unmatched. The germline V gene encodes CDR1 SSHAT and CDR2 FNYEAQ (reference sequence). CDR3 residues: CASSLLAGGPDEQYV. DNA of the CDR3: TGTGCCAGCAGCCTACTAGCGGGAGGGCCGGACGAGCAGTACGTC.

This clonotype was observed many times. The rearrangement joins TRBV3-1 to TRBJ1-1, with D possibly being TRBD1 (5 bases). V gave up 2 bases and J gave up 2 bases, with 12 bases separating them. This CDR3 has 15 amino acids. Germline V CDR1 and CDR2: LGHDT, YNNKEL (reference sequence). As DNA, the CDR3 is TGTGCCAGCAGCCAATTAGACAGCTCAAACACTGAAGCTTTCTTT. This gives the protein CASSQLDSSNTEAFF.

This clonotype has more than one count but fewer than ten. J is TRBJ1-2 and V is TRBV12-3 or TRBV12-4; weak D call: TRBD1 (6 bases). The CDR3 length is 15 residues. Trimming stripped 3 bases from V and 7 bases from J, with 18 bases between. The DNA of the CDR3 is TGTGCCAGCAGTTTGGGTGACAGGCTCACCCCTGGCTACACCTTC. This sequence encodes CASSLGDRLTPGYTF.

The rearrangement uses TRBV20-1 and TRBJ2-1; 11 nucleotides line up with TRBD2. CDR1 and CDR2 (germline): DFQATT, SNEGSKA (reference sequence). This CDR3 comprises 15 residues. Trimming at V came to 3 bases and at J to 6 bases, leaving 7 bases not matched to a gene. The CDR3 DNA sequence: TGCAGTGCTAGCATGACTAGCGGGACGGGCAATGAGCAGTTCTTC. Translation: CSASMTSGTGNEQFF.